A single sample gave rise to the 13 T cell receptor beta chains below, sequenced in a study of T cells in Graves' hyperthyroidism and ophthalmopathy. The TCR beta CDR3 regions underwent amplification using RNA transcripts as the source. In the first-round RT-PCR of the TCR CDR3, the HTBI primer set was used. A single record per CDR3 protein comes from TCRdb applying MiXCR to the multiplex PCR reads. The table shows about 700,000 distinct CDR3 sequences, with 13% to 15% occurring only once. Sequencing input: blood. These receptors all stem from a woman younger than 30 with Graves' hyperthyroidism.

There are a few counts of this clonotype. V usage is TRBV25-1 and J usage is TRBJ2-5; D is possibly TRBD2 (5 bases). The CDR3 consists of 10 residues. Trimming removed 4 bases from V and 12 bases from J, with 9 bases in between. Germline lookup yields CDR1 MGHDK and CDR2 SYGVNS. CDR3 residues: CASSAGLKYF. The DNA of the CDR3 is TGTGCCAGCAGTGCTGGACTCAAGTACTTC.

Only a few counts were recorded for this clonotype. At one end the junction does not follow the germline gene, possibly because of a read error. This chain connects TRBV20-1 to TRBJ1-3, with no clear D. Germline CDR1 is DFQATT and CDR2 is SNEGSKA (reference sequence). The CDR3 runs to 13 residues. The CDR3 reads CSAGAFSENTIYF. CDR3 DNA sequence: TGCAGTGCCGGAGCTTTCTCTGAAAACACCATATATTTT.

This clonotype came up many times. The CDR3 is CASSQRLGMNDEQFF. CDR3 nucleotides: TGTGCCAGCAGCCAAAGACTAGGAATGAACGATGAGCAGTTCTTC. This chain uses TRBV28 with TRBJ2-1; a weak D match, TRBD2 (6 bases). Deletions cut 6 bases from V and 8 bases from J, with 20 bases between. Germline V gene data show CDR1 as MDHEN and CDR2 as SYDVKM. CDR3 length: 15 residues. Combining the CDR3 with reference TRBV28 and TRBJ2-1 gives the whole variable domain DVKVTQSSRYLVKRTGEKVFLECVQDMDHENMFWYRQDPGLGLRLIYFSYDVKMKEKGDIPEGYSVSREKKERFSLILESASTNQTSMYLCASSQRLGMNDEQFFGPGTRLTVL.

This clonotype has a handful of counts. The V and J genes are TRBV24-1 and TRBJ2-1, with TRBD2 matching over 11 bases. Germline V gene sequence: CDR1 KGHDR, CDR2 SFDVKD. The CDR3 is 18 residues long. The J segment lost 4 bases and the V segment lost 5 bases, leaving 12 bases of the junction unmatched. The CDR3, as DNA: TGTGCCACCAGTGCCGCCGGAACTAGCGGGAGCAAATACAATGAGCAGTTCTTC. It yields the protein CATSAAGTSGSKYNEQFF.

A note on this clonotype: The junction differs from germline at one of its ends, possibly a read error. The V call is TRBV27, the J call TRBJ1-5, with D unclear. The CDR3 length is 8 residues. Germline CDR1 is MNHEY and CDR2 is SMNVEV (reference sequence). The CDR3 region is CASSFPYF. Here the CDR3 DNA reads TGTGCCAGCAGTTTTCCCTATTTT.

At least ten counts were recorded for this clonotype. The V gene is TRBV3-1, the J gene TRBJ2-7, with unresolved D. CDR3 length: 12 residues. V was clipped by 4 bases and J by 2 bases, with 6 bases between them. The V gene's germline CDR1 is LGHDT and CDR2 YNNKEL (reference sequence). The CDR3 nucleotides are TGTGCCAGCAGCCGAGCAACCTACGAGCAGTACTTC. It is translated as CASSRATYEQYF.

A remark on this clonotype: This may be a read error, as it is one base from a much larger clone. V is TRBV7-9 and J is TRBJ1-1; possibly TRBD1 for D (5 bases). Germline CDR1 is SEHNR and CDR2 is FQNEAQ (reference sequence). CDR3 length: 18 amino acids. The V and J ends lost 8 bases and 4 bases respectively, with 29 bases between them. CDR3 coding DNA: TGTGCCAGCGCGGACCCGATGGGCTTCGGACGGGGGATCACTGAAGCTTTCTTT. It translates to CASADPMGFGRGITEAFF.

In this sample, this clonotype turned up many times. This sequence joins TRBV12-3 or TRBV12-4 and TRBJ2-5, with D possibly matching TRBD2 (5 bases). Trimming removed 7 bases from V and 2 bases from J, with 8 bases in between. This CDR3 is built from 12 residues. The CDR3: CASTAEQETQYF. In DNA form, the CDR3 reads TGTGCCAGCACAGCGGAACAAGAGACCCAGTACTTC.

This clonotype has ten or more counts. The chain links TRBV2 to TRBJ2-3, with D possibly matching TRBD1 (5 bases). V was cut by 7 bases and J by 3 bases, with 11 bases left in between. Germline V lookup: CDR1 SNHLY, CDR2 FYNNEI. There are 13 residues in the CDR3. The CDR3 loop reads CASTQGGTDTQYF. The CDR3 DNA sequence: TGTGCCAGCACCCAGGGTGGAACAGATACGCAGTATTTT.

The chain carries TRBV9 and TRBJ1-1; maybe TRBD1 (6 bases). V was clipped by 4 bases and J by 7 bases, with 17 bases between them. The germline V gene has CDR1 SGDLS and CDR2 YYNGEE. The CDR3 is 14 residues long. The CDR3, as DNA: TGTGCCAGCAGCCTCATGGACAGCCAACATGAAGCTTTCTTT. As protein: CASSLMDSQHEAFF.

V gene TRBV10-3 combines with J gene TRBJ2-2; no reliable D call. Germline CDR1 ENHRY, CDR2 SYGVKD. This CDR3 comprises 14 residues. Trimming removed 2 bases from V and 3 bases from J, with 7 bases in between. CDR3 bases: TGTGCCATCAGTGAGGAACGGGACACCGGGGAGCTGTTTTTT. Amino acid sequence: CAISEERDTGELFF.

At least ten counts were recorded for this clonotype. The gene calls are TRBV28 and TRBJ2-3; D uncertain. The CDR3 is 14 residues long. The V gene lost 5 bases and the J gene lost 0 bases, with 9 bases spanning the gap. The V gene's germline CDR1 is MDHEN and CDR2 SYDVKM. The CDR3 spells CASSLPRSTDTQYF. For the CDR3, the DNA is TGTGCCAGCAGTCTCCCCCGTAGCACAGATACGCAGTATTTT.

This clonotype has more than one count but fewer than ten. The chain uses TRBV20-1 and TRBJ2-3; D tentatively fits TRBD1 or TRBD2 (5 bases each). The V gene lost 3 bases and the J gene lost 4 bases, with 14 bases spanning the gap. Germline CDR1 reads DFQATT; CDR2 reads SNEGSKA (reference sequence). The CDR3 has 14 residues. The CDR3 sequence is CSARGTLGADTQYF. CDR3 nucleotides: TGCAGTGCTAGGGGGACCCTAGGGGCAGATACGCAGTATTTT.